The next 26 T cell receptor beta chains were all read from a single sample in a study of vaccination and CD4 T cells after COVID-19. Time point noted: late sampling 161 to 241 days after vaccination in a few convalescent patients. Treatment noted: roughly 10-day PBMC culture with coronavirus spike peptide pools or control peptides (ViraFEST assay). The Oncomine TCR Beta short-read assay was applied to DNA of cultured CD4+ T cells. One entry per CDR3 protein results from TCRdb running MiXCR on the PCR reads. The table shows 15,000 to 20,000 distinct CDR3 sequences, with approximately 56% occurring only once. Antigens for these TCRs are unknown. The source material was CD4+ T cells from blood, cultured in vitro, sampled about 7 months after SARS-CoV-2 vaccination. These receptors all come from a human donor who had recovered from COVID-19.

This clonotype was recorded a few times. The V gene is TRBV20-1, the J gene TRBJ1-2; D may be TRBD1 (6 bases). This CDR3 spans 13 amino acids. Trimming left V 3 bases short and J 2 bases short, with 10 bases between. Germline V gives CDR1 DFQATT, CDR2 SNEGSKA (reference sequence). This CDR3 reads CSASVQGNYGYTF. CDR3 sequence (DNA): TGCAGTGCTAGTGTCCAGGGGAACTATGGCTACACCTTC.

V is TRBV2 and J is TRBJ2-1; TRBD2 aligns across 9 bases. In germline, CDR1 is SNHLY, CDR2 FYNNEI. After removal of 8 bases from V and 5 bases from J, the junction contained 4 bases not matched to a gene. The CDR3 consists of 13 residues. CDR3 DNA sequence: TGTGCCAGCCCGCGGGAGGGGGACAATGAGCAGTTCTTC. Its translation: CASPREGDNEQFF.

This clonotype was counted only a few times. The chain's CDR3 is CASSWYQETQYF. The CDR3 nucleotides read TGTGCCAGCTCCTGGTACCAAGAGACCCAGTACTTC. The rearrangement joins TRBV7-9 to TRBJ2-5; D uncertain. Germline CDR1 SEHNR, CDR2 FQNEAQ (reference sequence). V was clipped by 8 bases and J by 0 bases, with 7 bases between them. This CDR3 has 12 residues.

The rearrangement uses TRBV7-9 and TRBJ2-1, with 10 bases fitting TRBD2. Trimming removed 2 bases from V and 4 bases from J; junction bases left unmatched: 5. Germline V gene lookup returns CDR1 SEHNR and CDR2 FQNEAQ (reference sequence). CDR3 length equals 16 residues. The chain's CDR3 is CASSLSGTSAYNEQFF. The DNA for the CDR3 is TGTGCCAGCAGCTTATCAGGGACTAGCGCGTACAATGAGCAGTTCTTC.

The chain uses TRBV20-1 and TRBJ2-5; D is possibly TRBD2 (5 bases). With 3 bases removed from V and 5 bases from J, the gap between germline ends came to 19 bases. Germline-derived CDR1 and CDR2 are DFQATT and SNEGSKA (reference sequence). The CDR3 covers 15 residues. The DNA for the CDR3 is TGCAGTGCTAGGGGCCAGAGAGGGAGAGGTGAGACCCAGTACTTC. Translated: CSARGQRGRGETQYF.

This sequence joins TRBV19 and TRBJ1-2, with 10 nucleotides matching TRBD1. CDR3 length: 15 amino acids. Germline V gene lookup returns CDR1 LNHDA and CDR2 SQIVND (reference sequence). V dropped 3 bases and J dropped 4; count of bases not matched to a gene: 5. The CDR3 protein is CASSIVTGGLYGYTF. CDR3 in DNA: TGTGCCAGTAGTATTGTGACAGGGGGCCTCTATGGCTACACCTTC.

This clonotype came up once. The chain combines TRBV6-2 or TRBV6-3 with TRBJ2-7, with D perhaps matching TRBD2 (5 bases). Trimming left V 6 bases short and J 3 bases short, with 21 bases between. The CDR3 has 16 amino acids. In germline, CDR1 is MNHEY, CDR2 SVGEGT. The CDR3 region is CASSPLRATGIYEQYF. CDR3 DNA sequence: TGTGCCAGCAGCCCCCTCCGGGCCACGGGGATCTACGAGCAGTACTTC.

The chain joins TRBV2 to TRBJ1-2, with D perhaps TRBD1 (6 bases). V was cut by 6 bases and J by 6 bases, with 14 bases left in between. The CDR3 is 13 residues long. Germline V CDR1 and CDR2: SNHLY, FYNNEI. CDR3 residues: CASSPGAFDGYTF. CDR3 nucleotide sequence: TGTGCCAGCAGCCCAGGGGCATTCGATGGCTACACCTTC.

This rearrangement joins TRBV6-2 or TRBV6-3 to TRBJ2-1; perhaps TRBD2 as D (5 bases). Germline CDR1 and CDR2: MNHEY and SVGEGT. V shed 4 bases and J shed 10 bases, with 14 bases lying between them. The CDR3 sequence is 13 residues long. CDR3 residues: CASSSRFGGEQFF. In DNA form, the CDR3 reads TGTGCCAGCAGTTCCCGTTTCGGCGGGGAGCAGTTCTTC.

This chain uses TRBV20-1 with TRBJ1-5; 12 bases fit TRBD1. The CDR3 is 18 residues long. CDR1 and CDR2 from the germline V gene are DFQATT and SNEGSKA (reference sequence). V shed 0 bases, J shed 6 bases, and the junction held 12 bases outside the gene matches. The CDR3 region has the DNA TGCAGTGCTAGAGATTCAGGGACAGGGGGCGCGGGGAGTCAGCCCCAGCATTTT. Its translation is CSARDSGTGGAGSQPQHF.

As for this clonotype: At one boundary the junction diverges from the germline segment, which might be a read error. The V gene is TRBV10-3, the J gene TRBJ2-5; possible D gene TRBD2, 7 bases. Germline CDR1 and CDR2: ENHRY and SYGVKD. CDR3 length: 17 residues. CDR3: CAISVGTGGSGQGTQYF. In DNA, the CDR3 is TGTGCCATCAGTGTGGGAACGGGGGGCAGTGGGCAAGGGACCCAGTACTTC.

The rearrangement joins TRBV6-5 to TRBJ1-2, with no clear D. The CDR3 length is 15 residues. The V end was cut by 2 bases, the J end by 7 bases, with 17 bases between. Germline CDR1 MNHEY, CDR2 SVGAGI. The CDR3 loop reads CASSYAVGIPLGYTF. CDR3 in DNA: TGTGCCAGCAGTTACGCCGTAGGAATCCCTCTTGGCTACACCTTC.

This clonotype was observed a few times. The chain is built from TRBV20-1 and TRBJ2-7; the match to TRBD2 covers 10 bases. The CDR3 extends over 15 amino acids. V lost 5 bases and J lost 4; bases outside the gene matches: 11. Germline values: CDR1 DFQATT, CDR2 SNEGSKA (reference sequence). The DNA of the CDR3 is TGCAGTGCTCAGAATCCTAGCGGGAGTAGGTACGAGCAGTACTTC. Residues: CSAQNPSGSRYEQYF.

This sequence joins TRBV7-3 and TRBJ1-1, with TRBD1 as a possible D gene (5 bases). From germline, CDR1 is SGHTA and CDR2 FQGTGA. V lost 1 base and J lost 3, with 6 bases in between. This CDR3 spans 13 amino acids. CDR3 sequence (DNA): TGTGCCAGCAGCTTAATCAGGGACACTGAAGCTTTCTTT. Translation: CASSLIRDTEAFF.

This sequence joins TRBV15 and TRBJ2-1, with 12 bases identical to TRBD1. CDR1 LNHNV and CDR2 YYDKDF come from the germline V gene (reference sequence). CDR3 length: 16 amino acids. Losses at the gene ends were 1 base for V and 6 bases for J; bases not matched to a gene: 4. CDR3 protein: CATSRGTGQGANEQFF. DNA for the CDR3: TGTGCCACCAGCAGAGGCACGGGACAGGGGGCCAATGAGCAGTTCTTC.

Only a few counts were recorded for this clonotype. The chain employs TRBV5-5 and TRBJ1-2; D is ambiguous. CDR1 SGHKS and CDR2 YYEKEE come from the germline V gene (reference sequence). CDR3 length equals 13 residues. Trimming pared 4 bases from V and 4 bases from J, leaving 11 bases between. CDR3 loop: CASSPAGTYGYTF. Written as DNA, the CDR3 is TGTGCCAGCAGCCCGGCAGGTACCTATGGCTACACCTTC.

This clonotype was picked up a small number of times. This rearrangement joins TRBV6-1 to TRBJ1-2, with D possibly being TRBD1 (6 bases). The ends were cut back, 2 bases at V and 5 bases at J, with 15 bases in the middle. The CDR3 is 15 residues long. Per germline, CDR1 MNHNS and CDR2 SASEGT. In DNA, the CDR3 is TGTGCCAGCAGTGAACGTTTGGGGGGGCAATATGGCTACACCTTC. Its translation: CASSERLGGQYGYTF.

The gene calls are TRBV19 and TRBJ1-2, with a possible D match to TRBD1 (6 bases). Trimming took off 9 bases at V and 2 bases at J, with 16 bases between the two ends. The V gene's germline CDR1 is LNHDA and CDR2 SQIVND (reference sequence). The CDR3 runs to 14 residues. The CDR3 coding sequence is TGTGCCAGCTGGAGGGGGGGGGGGAACTATGGCTACACCTTC. This translates into CASWRGGGNYGYTF.

The gene calls are TRBV21-1 and TRBJ2-1; the D segment call TRBD2 is taken from the table without a DNA check. TRBV21-1 is noted as a pseudogene. CDR3 size: 19 residues. CDR3 amino acids: CASSQRIAGGFSSYNEQFF. The CDR3, as DNA: TGCGCCAGCAGCCAGCGTATTGCGGGGGGGTTTAGCTCCTACAATGAGCAGTTCTTC.

V and J are TRBV15 and TRBJ1-1, with D unresolved. The CDR3 covers 14 residues. Germline V gives CDR1 LNHNV, CDR2 YYDKDF (reference sequence). Trimming shortened V by 0 bases and J by 8 bases, and 13 bases separated the two germline ends. The CDR3 sequence is CATSREPAWEEAFF. The CDR3 DNA sequence: TGTGCCACCAGCAGAGAACCGGCATGGGAGGAAGCTTTCTTT.

This rearrangement joins TRBV7-2 to TRBJ1-2, with TRBD1 as a possible D gene (5 bases). Looked up from germline, CDR1 is SGHTA and CDR2 is FQGNSA. The germline V and J ends were trimmed by 5 bases and 7 bases, with 11 bases remaining between them. The length of the CDR3 is 12 residues. CDR3 sequence reads: CASSGGRTGYTF. In DNA form, the CDR3 reads TGTGCCAGCAGCGGGGGACGAACTGGCTACACCTTC.

V and J are TRBV6-1 and TRBJ1-2; D unresolved. Deletions cut 8 bases from V and 5 bases from J, with 15 bases between. The CDR3 runs to 13 residues. Germline V CDR1 and CDR2: MNHNS, SASEGT. The CDR3 protein is CASLTPQVYGYTF. The DNA of the CDR3 is TGTGCCAGCCTGACCCCTCAGGTTTATGGCTACACCTTC.

The chain's CDR3 is CASSRISGIPETQYF. DNA for the CDR3: TGTGCCAGCAGCCGCATAAGCGGGATCCCCGAGACCCAGTACTTC. The V and J genes are TRBV12-3 or TRBV12-4 and TRBJ2-5; 7 bases line up with TRBD2. Germline trimming cut 6 bases from V and 5 bases from J; bases unmatched to any gene: 12. This CDR3 contains 15 residues.

The V call is TRBV4-2, the J call TRBJ2-3; 9 nucleotides match TRBD2. V lost 1 base, J lost 6 bases, and 2 bases stayed unmatched. The length of the CDR3 is 14 residues. The V gene's germline CDR1 is LGHNA and CDR2 YNFKEQ. CDR3 sequence reads: CASSQGTSADTQYF. CDR3 coding DNA: TGTGCCAGCAGCCAAGGGACTAGCGCGGATACGCAGTATTTT.

The rearrangement links TRBV2 to TRBJ1-6; D is undetermined. The V gene's germline CDR1 is SNHLY and CDR2 FYNNEI. V was cut by 6 bases and J by 4 bases, with 16 bases left in between. The CDR3 runs to 16 residues. This CDR3 is CASSSNGPFYNSPLHF. The CDR3 DNA reads TGTGCCAGCAGCTCCAATGGCCCCTTTTATAATTCACCCCTCCACTTT.

This CDR3 is CASSSGITDTQYF. CDR3 nucleotide sequence: TGTGCCAGCAGCTCAGGAATCACAGATACGCAGTATTTT. The chain recombines TRBV5-4 with TRBJ2-3; the D is unclear. V was shortened by 3 bases and J by 2 bases, with 7 bases between the two germline ends. The CDR3 totals 13 residues. From germline, CDR1 is SGHNT and CDR2 YYREEE (reference sequence).